A single T cell receptor beta chain is shown here with its context. Generated by immunoSEQ multiplex PCR, the TCRdb table keeps only in-frame clones and is missing some. This table has around 300,000 clones, more than 85% appearing once. The sample is drawn from a study of blood T cell repertoires in COVID-19. The overall study: Specimens from acute and convalescent COVID-19 originated in the United States, Italy and Spain. PBMCs, B-cell-depleted T cells, or T cells provided the cDNA or gDNA that made up the material.

The CDR3 length is 16 residues. The junction had 19 bases not matched to a gene; V was cut back by 5 bases and J by 12 bases. CDR1 and CDR2 from the germline V gene are MNHNY and SVGAGI (reference sequence). The chain has TRBV6-6 and TRBJ2-4; TRBD1 agrees at 7 bases. The receptor's source is a woman aged 30 to 39 with COVID-19, enrolled during active disease. What was sequenced was peripheral blood. CDR3 amino acids: CASSNTGDPHVSDQYF. The CDR3 DNA sequence: TGTGCCAGCAGTAATACAGGGGATCCACATGTTAGTGATCAGTACTTC.